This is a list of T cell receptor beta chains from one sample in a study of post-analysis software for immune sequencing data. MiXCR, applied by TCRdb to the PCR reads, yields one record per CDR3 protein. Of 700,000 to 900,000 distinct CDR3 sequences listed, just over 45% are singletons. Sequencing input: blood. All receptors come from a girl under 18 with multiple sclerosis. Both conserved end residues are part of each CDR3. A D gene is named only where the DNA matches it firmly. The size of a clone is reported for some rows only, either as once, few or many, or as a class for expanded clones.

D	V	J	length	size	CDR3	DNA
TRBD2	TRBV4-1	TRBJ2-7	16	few	CASSQPPGTSDREQYF	TGCGCCAGCAGCCAACCCCCCGGGACTAGCGATCGCGAGCAGTACTTC
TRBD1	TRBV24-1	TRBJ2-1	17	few	CATSDPSGQENHNEQFF	TGTGCCACCAGTGATCCCAGCGGACAGGAGAACCACAATGAGCAGTTCTTC
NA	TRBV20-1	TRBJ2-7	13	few	CSAYSGGGNEQYF	TGCAGTGCTTATTCGGGTGGGGGGAACGAGCAGTACTTC
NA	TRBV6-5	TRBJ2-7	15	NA	CASSPRRWDGYEQYF	TGTGCCAGCAGCCCCCGGCGGTGGGATGGATACGAGCAGTACTTC
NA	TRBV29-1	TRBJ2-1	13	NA	CSVEGRETTEQFF	TGCAGCGTTGAAGGCAGGGAGACGACTGAGCAGTTCTTC
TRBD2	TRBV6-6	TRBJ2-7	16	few	CASSYTRGSGRDEQYF	TGTGCCAGCAGTTATACCCGGGGCTCCGGGAGGGACGAGCAGTACTTC
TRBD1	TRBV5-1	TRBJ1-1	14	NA	CASRGQGGDTEAFF	TGCGCCAGCAGGGGACAGGGAGGAGACACTGAAGCTTTCTTT
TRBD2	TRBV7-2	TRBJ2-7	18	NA	CASSVTGTSGSLSYEQYF	TGTGCCAGCAGCGTCACCGGGACTAGCGGGAGTCTCTCCTACGAGCAGTACTTC
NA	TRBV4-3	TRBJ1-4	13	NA	CASSRTREEKLFF	TGCGCCAGCAGCCGGACCAGGGAGGAAAAACTGTTTTTT
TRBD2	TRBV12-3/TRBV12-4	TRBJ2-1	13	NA	CASSRAGDNEQFF	TGTGCCAGCAGCCGAGCGGGAGACAATGAGCAGTTCTTC
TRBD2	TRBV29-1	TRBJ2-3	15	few	CSVTGTSGLTDTQYF	TGCAGCGTTACCGGGACTAGCGGACTCACAGATACGCAGTATTTT
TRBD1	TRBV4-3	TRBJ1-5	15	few	CASSQYRDRVQPQHF	TGCGCCAGCAGCCAATACCGGGACAGGGTTCAGCCCCAGCATTTT
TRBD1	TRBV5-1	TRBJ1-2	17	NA	CASRSQSGQGVLYGYTF	TGCGCCAGCAGATCACAATCCGGACAGGGAGTTCTCTATGGCTACACCTTC
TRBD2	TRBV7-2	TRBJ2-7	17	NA	CASSLGLAGGPGYEQYF	TGTGCCAGCAGCTTAGGGCTAGCGGGAGGGCCCGGTTACGAGCAGTACTTC
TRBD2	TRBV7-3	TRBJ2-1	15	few	CASSPGLAFYNEQFF	TGTGCCAGCAGCCCCGGACTAGCGTTCTACAATGAGCAGTTCTTC
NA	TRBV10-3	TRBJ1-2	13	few	CAISVDSNYGYTF	TGTGCCATCAGTGTCGACAGCAACTATGGCTACACCTTC
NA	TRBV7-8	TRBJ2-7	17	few	CASSFNTQVQDLRVQYF	TGTGCCAGCAGCTTCAATACTCAGGTACAGGATCTACGTGTGCAGTACTTC
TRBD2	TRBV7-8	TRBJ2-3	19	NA	CASSCLAGVCVWTTDTQYF	TGTGCCAGCAGCTGTCTGGCGGGAGTTTGTGTGTGGACCACAGATACGCAGTATTTT
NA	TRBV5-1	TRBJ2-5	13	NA	CASSSAQGREQYF	TGCGCCAGCAGCTCCGCGCAGGGAAGAGAGCAGTACTTC
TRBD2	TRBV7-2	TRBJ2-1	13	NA	CASSLVTSGSLFF	TGTGCCAGCAGCCTGGTGACTAGCGGGAGTCTGTTCTTC
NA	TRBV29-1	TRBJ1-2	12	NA	CSVAGTARGYTF	TGCAGCGTTGCCGGGACGGCGCGGGGCTACACCTTC
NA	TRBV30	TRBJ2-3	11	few	CAWTSTDTQYF	TGTGCCTGGACTAGCACAGATACGCAGTATTTT
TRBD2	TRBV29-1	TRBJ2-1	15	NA	CSVDELAGGHGEQFF	TGCAGCGTTGACGAACTAGCGGGAGGTCACGGTGAGCAGTTCTTC
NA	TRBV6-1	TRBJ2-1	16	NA	CASSRRGAPSYNGQFF	TGTGCCAGCAGTCGCCGCGGGGCCCCTTCCTACAATGGGCAGTTCTTC
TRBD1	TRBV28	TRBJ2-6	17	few	CASSFPGGGSGANVLTF	TGTGCCAGCAGTTTTCCAGGGGGCGGTTCTGGGGCCAACGTCCTGACTTTC
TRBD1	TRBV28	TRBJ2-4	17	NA	CASTKYGDRGKGNIQYF	TGTGCCAGCACCAAATATGGGGACAGGGGGAAGGGGAACATTCAGTACTTC
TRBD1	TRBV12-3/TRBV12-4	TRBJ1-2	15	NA	CASSGGGTGIYGYTF	TGTGCCAGCAGTGGGGGGGGGACAGGGATCTATGGCTACACCTTC
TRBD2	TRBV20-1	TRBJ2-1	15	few	CSARDLAGLNNEQFF	TGCAGTGCTAGAGACCTAGCGGGACTGAACAATGAGCAGTTCTTC
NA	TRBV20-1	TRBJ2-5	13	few	CSARTEFQETQYF	TGCAGTGCTAGGACAGAATTCCAAGAGACCCAGTACTTC
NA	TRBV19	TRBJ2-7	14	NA	CASSITTPTYEQYF	TGTGCCAGTAGTATCACGACTCCAACCTACGAGCAGTACTTC
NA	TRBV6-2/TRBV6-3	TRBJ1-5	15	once	CASTRGGFGNQPQHF	TGTGCCAGCACTCGGGGTGGGTTCGGGAATCAGCCCCAGCATTTT
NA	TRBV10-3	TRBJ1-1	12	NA	CAIRGVGTEAFF	TGTGCCATCAGGGGAGTCGGCACTGAAGCTTTCTTT
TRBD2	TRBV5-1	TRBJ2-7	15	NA	CASSRLAGSSYEQYF	TGCGCCAGCAGCCGACTAGCGGGGAGCTCCTACGAGCAGTACTTC
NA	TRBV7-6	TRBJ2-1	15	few	CASSFERREHNEQFF	TGTGCCAGCAGCTTCGAGCGGAGGGAACACAATGAGCAGTTCTTC
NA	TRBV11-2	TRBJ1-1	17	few	CASSLMPKAGKDTEAFF	TGTGCCAGCAGCTTAATGCCGAAGGCAGGGAAGGACACTGAAGCTTTCTTT
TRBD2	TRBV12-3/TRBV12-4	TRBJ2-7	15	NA	CASSLLFGTRAEQYF	TGTGCCAGCAGTTTACTATTCGGGACTAGAGCCGAGCAGTACTTC
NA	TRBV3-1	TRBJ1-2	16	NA	CASSQGTIGPYYGYTF	TGTGCCAGCAGCCAGGGGACTATTGGGCCCTACTATGGCTACACCTTC
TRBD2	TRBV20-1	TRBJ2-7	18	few	CSARDPVSRLAGDYEQYF	TGCAGTGCTAGAGATCCCGTTTCCAGACTAGCGGGGGATTACGAGCAGTACTTC
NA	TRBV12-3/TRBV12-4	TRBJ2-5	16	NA	CASSPISGLPNNEQYF	TGTGCCAGCAGTCCGATTAGCGGCCTTCCGAACAATGAGCAGTACTTC
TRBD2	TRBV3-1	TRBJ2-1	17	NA	CASSLQAGVGSYNEQFF	TGTGCCAGCAGCCTCCAAGCGGGAGTAGGCTCCTACAATGAGCAGTTCTTC
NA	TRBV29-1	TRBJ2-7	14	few	CSVPGTYGPYEQYF	TGCAGCGTCCCCGGGACATATGGCCCCTACGAGCAGTACTTC